In this sample, the clone carrying this T cell receptor (beta chain) turned up once. V was shortened by 2 bases and J by 6 bases, with 20 bases between the two germline ends. This CDR3 has 16 residues. Germline V gives CDR1 SGHVS, CDR2 FNYEAQ. Under the authors' procedure: Estimates of nucleated cell counts were drawn from the amplification of reference gene primers. Sequenced by immunoSEQ multiplex PCR; TCRdb stores in-frame clones only, minus some. V, J and clone size are those of that table, while D and trimming were read from the DNA. The profile shows approximately 170,000 clones, roughly 89% of them singletons. The sample comes from a study of blood T cell repertoires in COVID-19. Study at large: The United States, Italy and Spain supplied acute and convalescent COVID-19 samples. Nucleic acid was either cDNA or gDNA, and it came from T cells, B-cell-depleted T cells, or PBMCs.

This receptor was identified in a man younger than 35 with active or convalescent COVID-19. Sequencing was carried out using peripheral blood. The genes are TRBV7-6 and TRBJ2-7; D uncertain. The CDR3 here is CASSLYQPSITSEQYF. For the CDR3, the DNA is TGTGCCAGCAGCTTATACCAGCCTAGTATCACCAGCGAGCAGTACTTC. The entire variable domain, with the rest obtained from reference TRBV7-6 and TRBJ2-7, is as follows: GAGVSQSPRYKVTKRGQDVALRCDPISGHVSLYWYRQALGQGPEFLTYFNYEAQQDKSGLPNDRFSAERPEGSISTLTIQRTEQRDSAMYRCASSLYQPSITSEQYFGPGTRLTVT.